The 10 T cell receptor beta chains below come from one sample, sequenced in a study of blood T cell repertoires in COVID-19. Using immunoSEQ multiplex PCR, the repertoire was profiled, and TCRdb retains in-frame clones only, with some absent. Among about 200,000 clones listed, over 75% were seen once. Sequenced sample: peripheral blood. The receptors stem from a human donor with active or convalescent COVID-19. The donor label of this sample is uncertain.

This chain links TRBV7-2 with TRBJ2-5, with TRBD2 identical over 15 bases. This CDR3 contains 17 residues. The V gene end was trimmed by 9 bases and the J gene end by 5 bases; junction bases not matched to a gene: 13. CDR1 and CDR2 from the germline V gene are SGHTA and FQGNSA. CDR3 nucleotides: TGTGCCAGTCGTAGGGGACTAGCGGGGGGAAAGGGCGAGACCCAGTACTTC. Translation: CASRRGLAGGKGETQYF.

This chain uses TRBV10-3 with TRBJ2-5; 7 nucleotides align to TRBD1. From germline, CDR1 is ENHRY and CDR2 SYGVKD. The CDR3 has 13 residues. Losses at the gene ends were 8 bases for V and 1 base for J; bases not matched to a gene: 4. The CDR3 nucleotides are TGTGCCATCGGACAGGCTACCCAAGAGACCCAGTACTTC. Translating gives CAIGQATQETQYF.

This clone was seen just once. This chain joins TRBV24-1 and TRBJ2-1; 11 nucleotides agree with TRBD1. Germline values: CDR1 KGHDR, CDR2 SFDVKD. The ends lost 4 bases at V and 7 bases at J; junction bases unmatched: 23. CDR3 length: 21 residues. CDR3 sequence (DNA): TGTGCCACCAGTGAACCGCCGGGACAGGGGGTGGCGGGAGGGAATGGGAATGAGCAGTTCTTC. Protein sequence: CATSEPPGQGVAGGNGNEQFF.

This clone was found a few times. This chain joins TRBV5-1 and TRBJ2-7, with TRBD1 identical over 8 bases. Unmatched junction bases numbered 5, after V lost 6 bases and J lost 3 bases. The length of the CDR3 is 13 residues. Germline CDR1 SGHRS, CDR2 YFSETQ. The CDR3 is CASKRTGHYEQYF. The CDR3 DNA follows: TGCGCCAGCAAAAGGACAGGGCACTACGAGCAGTACTTC.

The chain uses TRBV5-1 and TRBJ2-5, with D unclear. This CDR3 comprises 12 residues. Germline CDR1 is SGHRS and CDR2 is YFSETQ. V was shortened by 0 bases and J by 5 bases, with 5 bases between the two germline ends. CDR3 nucleotide sequence: TGCGCCAGCAGCTTGGCCCAGGAGACCCAGTACTTC. Protein: CASSLAQETQYF.

In its sample, this clone was seen once. J is TRBJ1-5 and V is TRBV18, with a tentative D call TRBD1 (6 bases). This CDR3 contains 13 residues. In germline, CDR1 is KGHSH, CDR2 LQKENI. Trimming cost V 4 bases and J 5 bases, with 9 bases left between them. CDR3 protein: CASSHRVDQPQHF. CDR3 coding DNA: TGTGCCAGCTCACACAGGGTTGATCAGCCCCAGCATTTT.

This clone has a single count. This chain joins TRBV7-2 and TRBJ2-1; 7 bases line up with TRBD1. Germline V CDR1 and CDR2: SGHTA, FQGNSA. The junction had 11 bases not matched to a gene; V was cut back by 8 bases and J by 4 bases. The CDR3 has 15 amino acids. The CDR3 coding sequence is TGTGCCAGCCGTTGGGAAATGGGACAGTACAATGAGCAGTTCTTC. Translating it yields CASRWEMGQYNEQFF.

The rearrangement uses TRBV5-1 and TRBJ2-1; 14 nucleotides match TRBD2. This CDR3 comprises 15 residues. Trimming cost V 4 bases and J 9 bases; bases outside gene matches: 6. CDR1 and CDR2 from the germline V gene are SGHRS and YFSETQ. The CDR3, as DNA: TGCGCCAGCAGCGGCGGACTAGCGGGGGGACTTGAGCAGTTCTTC. It yields the protein CASSGGLAGGLEQFF.

V is TRBV24-1 and J is TRBJ2-5, with 12 bases aligning to TRBD1. The germline V gene encodes CDR1 KGHDR and CDR2 SFDVKD. There are 15 residues in the CDR3. V lost 6 bases and J lost 5; bases outside the gene matches: 6. Here the CDR3 DNA reads TGTGCCACCAGTAGGGACAGGGGGCGCGACGAGACCCAGTACTTC. Translated, it gives CATSRDRGRDETQYF.

V usage is TRBV19 and J usage is TRBJ2-1, with a weak D call TRBD2 (5 bases). Trimming cost V 6 bases and J 2 bases, with 11 bases left between them. From germline, CDR1 is LNHDA and CDR2 SQIVND (reference sequence). This CDR3 is built from 14 residues. Written as DNA, the CDR3 is TGTGCCAGTAGGGTCTTCGGGGCCTACAATGAGCAGTTCTTC. It specifies CASRVFGAYNEQFF.